This T cell receptor (beta chain) emerged from a study of cytomegalovirus exposure and HLA in healthy donors. Germline CDR1 reads SGHAT; CDR2 reads FQNNGV. The V segment lost 5 bases and the J segment 8 bases; nucleotides outside the gene matches: 6. This CDR3 contains 14 residues. This clone was detected a few times. The study ran its PCR with 60 Vbeta and 13 Jbeta primers. Profiled with immunoSEQ multiplex PCR; TCRdb holds only in-frame clones, not every one. The data hold about 70,000 clones, with 86% observed a single time. The chain combines TRBV11-2 with TRBJ1-4, with 9 bases that match TRBD1. Sequencing input: PBMCs. This sequence originates from a young woman in good health and CMV-seronegative. Written as DNA, the CDR3 is TGTGCCAGCAGCCCGGACAGGGGCGAGGAAAAACTGTTTTTT. Amino acid sequence: CASSPDRGEEKLFF.